The 28 T cell receptor beta chains listed next were all sequenced from one sample in a study of regulatory T cells in long-lasting Graves disease. Relying on iRepertoire HTBI primers and Arm-PCR of CDR3 regions, the team built TCR beta libraries. Via MiXCR, TCRdb re-called the multiplex PCR reads, giving one row per CDR3 protein. Altogether about 400,000 distinct CDR3 sequences are present, 15% to 20% being singletons, with the ten largest covering 20%. Specified time point: newly diagnosed GD, antithyroid drugs for less than 3 months. The authors made the TCR library using RNA they extracted from PBMCs. The same data also contributed to another study, on T cells in Graves' hyperthyroidism and ophthalmopathy.

Sample: peripheral blood mononuclear cells (PBMCs), taken at new diagnosis, from a patient treated with antithyroid drugs. These receptors were obtained from a woman aged 18-30 years with Graves disease.

The chain combines TRBV12-3 or TRBV12-4 with TRBJ2-1; D gene ambiguous. CDR3 length: 13 residues. The germline V and J ends were trimmed by 6 bases and 5 bases, with 11 bases remaining between them. The CDR3 reads CASRSGRDNEQFF. DNA for the CDR3: TGTGCCAGCAGATCCGGACGGGACAATGAGCAGTTCTTC.

A remark on this clonotype: A single base separates this from a much larger clone, so it may be a read error. The rearrangement links TRBV24-1 to TRBJ2-7, with TRBD2 as a possible D gene (6 bases). This CDR3 region has 16 residues. CDR1 KGHDR and CDR2 SFDVKD come from the germline V gene. Trimming stripped 2 bases from V and 7 bases from J, with 20 bases between. The CDR3 here is CATSDSTSSGNNEQYF. The CDR3, as DNA: TGTGCCACCAGTGATTCAACTAGCTCGGGCAACAATGAGCAGTACTTC.

At least ten counts were recorded for this clonotype. V usage is TRBV4-1 and J usage is TRBJ1-5, with D possibly being TRBD1 (5 bases). Germline V gene lookup returns CDR1 MGHRA and CDR2 YSYEKL. The CDR3 extends over 18 amino acids. V lost 0 bases and J lost 1, with 16 bases in between. CDR3 in amino acids: CASSQDAGARGSNQPQHF. DNA for the CDR3: TGCGCCAGCAGCCAAGATGCCGGGGCTCGGGGGAGCAATCAGCCCCAGCATTTT.

V is TRBV30 and J is TRBJ2-6; tentative D call: TRBD1 (6 bases). Germline lookup yields CDR1 GTSNPN and CDR2 SVGIG (reference sequence). V was clipped by 0 bases and J by 2 bases, with 11 bases between them. This CDR3 region has 16 residues. CDR3 bases: TGTGCCTGGAGTGTACAGGGAATCACTGGGGCCAACGTCCTGACTTTC. It codes for CAWSVQGITGANVLTF.

This clonotype occurred many times. The chain is built from TRBV12-3 or TRBV12-4 and TRBJ2-3, with 8 bases aligning to TRBD1. The junction had 4 bases not matched to a gene; V was cut back by 6 bases and J by 2 bases. The CDR3 has 14 residues. The CDR3 loop reads CASSTGGHTDTQYF. DNA for the CDR3: TGTGCCAGCAGCACAGGGGGGCACACAGATACGCAGTATTTT.

This clonotype was detected ten times or more. The chain combines TRBV30 with TRBJ2-4; 7 bases fit TRBD1. After removal of 3 bases from V and 8 bases from J, the junction contained 13 bases not matched to a gene. The CDR3 consists of 15 residues. Germline assignment: CDR1 GTSNPN and CDR2 SVGIG (reference sequence). CDR3 protein: CAWRLGGRLSYIQYF. The CDR3 DNA follows: TGTGCCTGGAGGTTAGGGGGCAGGCTAAGTTACATTCAGTACTTC.

This clonotype has at least ten counts. V is TRBV7-2 and J is TRBJ2-1; no definite D call. This CDR3 has 16 residues. Germline assignment: CDR1 SGHTA and CDR2 FQGNSA. The ends were cut back, 6 bases at V and 0 bases at J, with 15 bases in the middle. The CDR3 reads CASRFLLRSSYNEQFF. The CDR3 nucleotides are TGTGCCAGCAGATTCCTCCTACGTTCCTCCTACAATGAGCAGTTCTTC.

The sample holds many counts of this clonotype. The CDR3, as DNA: TGTGCCAGCAGCTCGACTCAACAGGGGTCCTACGAGCAGTACTTC. Protein sequence: CASSSTQQGSYEQYF. The gene calls are TRBV5-5 and TRBJ2-7, with 7 nucleotides matching TRBD1. After removal of 3 bases from V and 1 base from J, the junction contained 7 bases not matched to a gene. The CDR3 contains 15 residues. Germline CDR1 is SGHKS and CDR2 is YYEKEE (reference sequence).

The J gene is TRBJ1-2, the V gene TRBV11-3; TRBD1 agrees at 11 bases. Per the germline V gene, CDR1 is SGHNT and CDR2 is YENEEA. There are 15 residues in the CDR3. The V gene end was trimmed by 5 bases and the J gene end by 8 bases; junction bases not matched to a gene: 10. The CDR3 DNA reads TGTGCCAGCAGCACCTCCGGGACAGGGGGGGCGGGCTACACCTTC. Translating it yields CASSTSGTGGAGYTF.

This clonotype was recorded many times. V usage is TRBV6-1 and J usage is TRBJ2-5; TRBD2 matches at 8 bases. Germline values: CDR1 MNHNS, CDR2 SASEGT. The CDR3 is 17 residues long. V lost 8 bases, J lost 2 bases, and 16 bases stayed unmatched. CDR3 coding DNA: TGTGCCAGCGGCCCCGGGCGGGGGGCCCCCCCTCAAGAGACCCAGTACTTC. This sequence encodes CASGPGRGAPPQETQYF.

As concerns this clonotype: A junction end diverges from the germline sequence, so it may reflect a read error. The chain joins TRBV12-3 or TRBV12-4 to TRBJ2-1; TRBD2 agrees at 9 bases. This CDR3 contains 15 residues. CDR3 sequence reads: CASSLMGLAAGEQSF. CDR3 in DNA: TGTGCCAGCAGTTTAATGGGACTAGCAGCTGGTGAGCAGTCCTTC.

This clonotype was seen repeatedly, ten times or more. DNA of the CDR3: TGTGCCAGCAGTTTAGGTATTGCCTACGAGCAGTACTTC. This sequence encodes CASSLGIAYEQYF. V is TRBV12-3 or TRBV12-4 and J is TRBJ2-7, with D hard to call. The CDR3 consists of 13 residues. V lost 1 base to trimming and J lost 2 bases, with 6 bases between them.

This clonotype was counted ten times or more. This chain joins TRBV10-3 and TRBJ1-2; no clear D gene. The CDR3 is made up of 15 amino acids. V lost 2 bases to trimming and J lost 4 bases, with 14 bases between them. Germline assignment: CDR1 ENHRY and CDR2 SYGVKD. CDR3 sequence reads: CAISEAVLSSYGYTF. In DNA form, the CDR3 reads TGTGCCATCAGTGAGGCCGTCCTGAGCAGCTATGGCTACACCTTC.

In its sample, this clonotype was seen many times. The chain uses TRBV6-1 and TRBJ1-2; D is unresolved. V lost 10 bases and J 1 base, leaving 19 bases between the germline ends. The CDR3 contains 15 residues. The V gene's germline CDR1 is MNHNS and CDR2 SASEGT. Here the CDR3 DNA reads TGTGCCACCTCACGGGAGGGCGGTATTAACTATGGCTACACCTTC. Translated, it gives CATSREGGINYGYTF.

This clonotype was found many times. The CDR3 protein is CASSLGGDRRLGELFF. The DNA of the CDR3 is TGTGCCAGCAGCTTAGGGGGAGACCGAAGGCTGGGGGAGCTGTTTTTT. The chain combines TRBV7-8 with TRBJ2-2; possible D gene TRBD2, 5 bases. The CDR3 spans 16 residues. V lost 1 base to trimming and J lost 8 bases, with 17 bases between them. Per the germline V gene, CDR1 is SGHVS and CDR2 is FQNEAQ. Full variable domain (rest looked up from reference TRBV7-8 and TRBJ2-2): GAGVSQSPRYKVAKRGQDVALRCDPISGHVSLFWYQQALGQGPEFLTYFQNEAQLDKSGLPSDRFFAERPEGSVSTLKIQRTQQEDSAVYLCASSLGGDRRLGELFFGEGSRLTVL.

This clonotype was detected ten times or more. V usage is TRBV5-1 and J usage is TRBJ2-5; 8 positions agree with TRBD2. V was pared by 4 bases and J by 10 bases, with 21 bases of the junction left unmatched. CDR1 SGHRS and CDR2 YFSETQ come from the germline V gene. The CDR3 runs 17 residues. In DNA, the CDR3 is TGCGCCAGCAGCCCCACACCGACGGGGGGGCTGAGAGGGGACCAGTACTTC. It translates to CASSPTPTGGLRGDQYF.

The chain couples TRBV3-1 to TRBJ2-2; unclear D gene. There are 15 residues in the CDR3. V was shortened by 5 bases and J by 5 bases, with 15 bases between the two germline ends. Germline CDR1 reads LGHDT; CDR2 reads YNNKEL (reference sequence). This CDR3 is CASSDLWGSTGELFF. CDR3 DNA: TGTGCCAGCAGCGATCTTTGGGGTTCGACCGGGGAGCTGTTTTTT.

This clonotype was observed a few times. The gene calls are TRBV28 and TRBJ1-5; 7 positions match TRBD1. The CDR3 has 18 residues. The germline V gene encodes CDR1 MDHEN and CDR2 SYDVKM. V was clipped by 10 bases and J by 0 bases; unmatched bases: 18. CDR3 DNA sequence: TGTGCCACCCGACAGGGCTTTGACTTAGCGTATAGCAATCAGCCCCAGCATTTT. Translating it yields CATRQGFDLAYSNQPQHF.

This clonotype occurred many times. The chain uses TRBV12-5 and TRBJ2-5; TRBD1 matches at 8 bases. The CDR3 loop spans 15 amino acids. CDR1 is LGHNT, CDR2 FRNRAP, per germline. Trimming removed 6 bases from V and 1 base from J; junction bases left unmatched: 7. This chain's CDR3 is CASGTGDAFQETQYF. CDR3 in DNA: TGTGCTAGTGGGACAGGGGATGCCTTCCAAGAGACCCAGTACTTC.

The chain recombines TRBV4-1 with TRBJ2-5; D is perhaps TRBD2 (5 bases). V shed 0 bases and J shed 4 bases, with 6 bases lying between them. This CDR3 contains 13 residues. Germline values: CDR1 MGHRA, CDR2 YSYEKL. The CDR3 DNA follows: TGCGCCAGCAGCCAAGATGCGGGAGAGACCCAGTACTTC. This encodes CASSQDAGETQYF.

At least ten counts were recorded for this clonotype. V gene TRBV20-1 combines with J gene TRBJ2-5, with TRBD2 matching over 14 bases. The CDR3 consists of 16 residues. Germline V gene sequence: CDR1 DFQATT, CDR2 SNEGSKA (reference sequence). V was clipped by 1 base and J by 1 base; unmatched bases: 2. The CDR3 nucleotides are TGCAGTGCTAGAGGCGGGACTAGCGGGAGCCAAGAGACCCAGTACTTC. Its translation is CSARGGTSGSQETQYF.

The V and J genes are TRBV19 and TRBJ2-7, with TRBD2 matching 7 bases. The CDR3 runs to 13 residues. Looked up from germline, CDR1 is LNHDA and CDR2 is SQIVND (reference sequence). V trimming: 8 bases; J trimming: 3 bases; junction bases outside the gene matches: 7. Here the CDR3 DNA reads TGTGCCAGTGGAACGGGGGGATACTACGAGCAGTACTTC. Residues: CASGTGGYYEQYF. Full variable domain (rest looked up from reference TRBV19 and TRBJ2-7): DGGITQSPKYLFRKEGQNVTLSCEQNLNHDAMYWYRQDPGQGLRLIYYSQIVNDFQKGDIAEGYSVSREKKESFPLTVTSAQKNPTAFYLCASGTGGYYEQYFGPGTRLTVT.

The table lists this clonotype with a few counts. One end of the junction fails to match germline, which may point to a read error. The chain joins TRBV5-1 to TRBJ2-5; 9 nucleotides line up with TRBD1. In germline, CDR1 is SGHRS, CDR2 YFSETQ. This CDR3 has 16 residues. The CDR3 region has the DNA TGTGCCAGCAGCTTGGACCACAGGGGGCGCTCGAAGACCCAGTACTTC. The encoded protein is CASSLDHRGRSKTQYF.

This clonotype was recorded at least ten times. At one end, the junction sequence differs from germline, possibly due to a read error. CDR3 sequence: CASSLAVDNEQFF. The CDR3 bases are TGTGCCAGCAGCTTGGCGGTCGACAATGAGCAGTTCTTC. This rearrangement joins TRBV5-1 to TRBJ2-1; D gene uncertain. The CDR3 runs 13 residues. CDR1 and CDR2 (germline): SGHRS, YFSETQ.

Only a few counts were recorded for this clonotype. The chain uses TRBV19 and TRBJ2-7; weak D call: TRBD2 (6 bases). This CDR3 spans 13 amino acids. V gave up 7 bases and J gave up 3 bases, with 13 bases separating them. Germline V lookup: CDR1 LNHDA, CDR2 SQIVND (reference sequence). CDR3 nucleotides: TGTGCCAGTACCCCGGGACTGGGCTACGAGCAGTACTTC. This sequence encodes CASTPGLGYEQYF.

In the case of this clonotype: A clone one base away is much larger, so this may be a read error. Since no conserved phenylalanine or tryptophan closes the CDR3, a read error is the likely cause. This chain joins TRBV20-1 and TRBJ1-3; D is undetermined. Per germline, CDR1 DFQATT and CDR2 SNEGSKA (reference sequence). Deletions cut 3 bases from V and 0 bases from J, with 6 bases between. There are 13 residues in the CDR3. CDR3 nucleotide sequence: TGCAGTGCTAGTGTAAGCTCTGGAAACACCATATATTTG. It specifies CSASVSSGNTIYL.

This clonotype appeared many times. This chain uses TRBV2 with TRBJ2-1; TRBD2 agrees at 9 bases. Per the germline V gene, CDR1 is SNHLY and CDR2 is FYNNEI. This CDR3 comprises 14 residues. V shed 6 bases and J 8 bases; nucleotides not matched to a gene: 8. CDR3 sequence (DNA): TGTGCCAGCAGGGGGACTAGCATCCTCGATGAGCAGTTCTTC. Translated: CASRGTSILDEQFF.

At least ten counts were recorded for this clonotype. The chain employs TRBV5-1 and TRBJ2-1; no definite D call. CDR1 SGHRS and CDR2 YFSETQ come from the germline V gene. CDR3 size: 15 residues. The germline V and J ends were trimmed by 0 bases and 6 bases, with 13 bases remaining between them. CDR3 nucleotides: TGCGCCAGCAGCTTGGATGGCAGAGGATTCAATGAGCAGTTCTTC. Protein sequence: CASSLDGRGFNEQFF.